This T cell receptor (beta chain) derives from a study of cytomegalovirus exposure and HLA in healthy donors (dated by TCRdb to 2017 to 2019). Study-level background: An earlier analysis of roughly 500 of the donors reported approximately 290 Gb of sequence data and 120 million or so unique TCR beta sequences from roughly 180 million T cells. Roughly 300 gigabases of sequencing data and around 85 million unique TCR sequences made up an early release that covered approximately 620 HLA-typed donors. Of the 350 to 400 genotyped donors, around 81% fell in the genetic ancestry cluster associated with self-reported Caucasian donors. The study aimed to test whether cataloging public T cell receptors could reveal signatures of past pathogen exposure. The study profiled the T cell repertoires of under 850 subjects by immunosequencing and related them to cytomegalovirus serostatus. Along with the roughly 670-subject first cohort, a separate validation cohort of about 110 different subjects was used. The study combined high-throughput TCR immunosequencing, statistical association of individual TCRs with disease status, and machine learning to predict cytomegalovirus infection status. To study patterns of TCR occurrence, a later analysis re-analyzed previously published TCR beta repertoires from 700 or so donors and added high-resolution HLA genotyping. Rather than drawing on any new phenotypic data, the later analysis identified candidate immune exposures from TCR beta sequences and the way those sequences occurred across donors. To decide whether each TCR beta V gene segment behaved as functional or pseudogenic, an earlier analysis of some 600 of the donors relied on high-throughput TCR beta sequencing. Donor age, sex, ethnicity and CMV serostatus were collected together with the repertoire data. Genome-wide SNP genotypes for about 60% of the 666 donors were used in a later genetic analysis, which treated that subset as a discovery cohort. All discovery cohort repertoires had been generated on a single sequencing platform. HLA typing included class I and class II loci at four-digit resolution. Typing coverage varied by locus: about 629-630 donors for A, B, C, DRB1 and DQB1; approximately 500 for DQA1; about 570 for DPA1; 450 to 480 for DPB1. A few DR-DQ haplotypes were treated as single units for association and clustering because of strong linkage in the cohort. Among roughly 400 genotyped donors of the cohort, an average of around 220,000 unique TCR beta nucleotide sequences was sequenced per donor, of which roughly 17% were non-productive.

The germline V gene encodes CDR1 MDHEN and CDR2 SYDVKM. For this chain, trimming is 6 bases at the V end and 4 bases at the J end, and the number of junction bases without a gene match is 9. The CDR3, cysteine through phenylalanine, is 15 amino acids long. Only the CDR3 part of the read is kept: 45 bases, read in frame from the first base. As to this clone: No antigen is known for it. Base-call qualities are not available, and no considerably larger clone is one nucleotide away.

Overall study results and their limits: In this cohort, only TCR beta chains were sequenced, and detectable features were limited by the absence of alpha or paired-chain data. According to a later genetic analysis, donors in an Asian-associated ancestry cluster had fewer N-insertions in productive TCRs than the approximately 650-donor mean. A later analysis found that HLA-associated TCR beta chains were more clonally expanded and had lower generation probabilities than equally common non-associated chains. Most TCR sequences were seen in very few donors, while some public TCRs were found in many individuals. According to a later analysis, most CMV-associated TCR beta chains appeared to be HLA-restricted, and the HLA associations seemed to be driven largely by CMV exposure. Correlated functional status among segregating V segments might be attributable to linkage disequilibrium, but an unknown experimental factor could not be ruled out. V-gene and J-gene trimming of TCR beta chains was associated with a missense DCLRE1C variant in a later genetic analysis, and the association was replicated in an independent cohort. For the cohort, immune exposure information was limited to CMV serostatus. A later analysis reported that several top co-occurrence clusters appeared linked to parvovirus B19, influenza, CMV and Epstein-Barr virus. The earlier analysis of almost 600 of the donors excluded some 16 rarely observed V segments, including chromosome 9 orphons, because counts were too low. In a later analysis, more than 15,000 TCR beta sequences were associated with specific HLA alleles at a false discovery rate of 0.05. It was suggested by the authors that the approach could potentially be generalized to other disease states and immunological phenotypes. Strong co-occurrence of HLA alleles, especially DR and DQ, made assigning TCR associations to individual alleles difficult. In a later analysis, the rate of TCR association differed among HLA loci, with DRB1 alleles having the most associated TCRs and HLA-C alleles having the fewest. In vitro tests confirmed that a few of the cytomegalovirus-associated TCR beta chains recognize cytomegalovirus antigens. Because the 87-base-pair reads could not distinguish some IMGT-functional V segments, including TRBV6-2 and TRBV6-3, those segments were excluded. The study gave a list of 150 to 200 TCR beta chains associated with cytomegalovirus. A further reported finding was that TCR beta sequences accurately predicted the HLA-A and HLA-B alleles for most subjects in the first cohort. Cytomegalovirus status was reported to be diagnosed by the classifier with high specificity and sensitivity in both the original and validation cohorts. In an earlier analysis of more than 450 of the donors, most TCR beta V segments were observed in productive rearrangements about 87% or about 30% of the time, broadly matching IMGT annotations. Because some donors lacked HLA typing at each locus, the association tests relied only on the typed subset. The sequencing pipeline was judged likely to have produced a cluster of highly shared sequence variants as a technical artifact. Sequencing depth was assumed to be roughly uniform across donors in the presence/absence analyses, though that assumption may not hold.

Libraries were constructed by the immunoSEQ multiplex PCR assay. The multiplex PCR relied on a mix of 60 forward primers for TCR Vbeta segments and 13 reverse primers for TCR Jbeta segments. A multiplex PCR assay on genomic DNA amplified the CDR3 region of rearranged TCR beta genes. The Illumina HiSeq System was used to sequence the amplified TCR beta libraries as 87-base-pair reads. In the authors' own workflow: Across the 600 to 700 repertoires, a later analysis counted roughly 84 million unique TCR beta chains, around 11 million of which were shared by at least two donors. A nearest-neighbor algorithm error-corrected the raw reads and collapsed the reads into unique sequences, merging closely related sequences to remove PCR and sequencing errors. CDR3 sequences were aligned to IMGT reference sequences to assign V, D and J gene segments. Each retained sequence needed at least a six-nucleotide match to both a V gene segment and a J gene segment. Rearrangements were classified as productive when the CDR3 lacked stop codons and remained in frame with V and J, and all other rearrangements were classified as non-productive. CDR3 was defined according to IMGT convention as the region running from the second conserved V-encoded cysteine to the conserved J-encoded phenylalanine. Sequences without an unambiguous match to a single V gene segment were excluded from the earlier analysis of a few hundred of the donors. In an earlier analysis of more than 500 of the donors, a V segment was called functional when productive rearrangements were above 56.7%, and segregating when the standard deviation between donors exceeded 5%. A statistical classification framework was built to diagnose cytomegalovirus status from the catalog of TCR beta chain sequences. In a later analysis, TCR nucleotide sequences were compared against IMGT/GENE-DB human TR gene sequences so that V and J genes could be assigned. The TCRdist pipeline was used in a later analysis to assign CDR3 sequences and most-parsimonious VDJ recombination scenarios. In a later analysis, every TCR beta chain was defined by the combination of its CDR3 amino acid sequence and its V-gene family, and reads without a unique V-gene family were dropped. As a way to deal with suspected cross-contamination and a sequencing artifact, a later analysis dropped 500 to 700 nucleotide sequences that were highly shared and had low generation probability. A later analysis calculated a clonal expansion index for each public chain from normalized within-repertoire ranks of inferred template counts. Generation probabilities in a later analysis came from a VDJ recombination model fitted to out-of-frame rearrangements, and those results were checked against IGoR. In a later analysis, TCR-TCR, TCR-HLA and TCR-CMV co-occurrence was scored with hypergeometric tests, and a repertoire-size bias correction was applied to TCR pairs. False discovery rates were estimated in a later analysis by permuting HLA or CMV assignments 20 times. In a later analysis, co-occurring TCRs were grouped using DBSCAN, with TCRdist sequence similarity added in when clustering inside HLA-allele-positive subsets. For co-occurrence clustering, repertoires with fewer than 30,000 or more than 120,000 public chains were excluded, along with 5 or 6 repertoires with anomalous nucleotide sharing. TCRdb carries this immuneACCESS record with in-frame sequences only. Its versions omit some clonotypes, under half of them owing to an unresolved V gene in the studies checked, with the rest unexplained. That table supplies the V and J calls and clone size; D and trimming were determined from the DNA. The table for this sample lists 80,000 to 95,000 clones; 70% of them were counted only once. About 15% of the sample is in the top ten clones.

In total, more than 500 healthy bone marrow donors made up the cohort. All cohort members were sampled while nominally healthy, although unrecorded immune exposures were likely present. The donor tested CMV seropositive and was one of the 289 seropositive cohort members. A peripheral blood sample was collected from each donor, and TCR beta sequencing was performed on peripheral blood mononuclear cells. Genomic DNA was extracted from the blood cell samples with the Qiagen DNeasy Blood Extraction Kit. The receptor chain draws on TRBV28 and TRBJ2-3; 8 bases in between match TRBD2. This clonotype originated in a woman between 45 and 65 years old in good health and CMV-seropositive. Sample: PBMCs. The DNA sequence follows: TGTGCCAGCAGCTTGACCACGGGAGGGGCAGATACGCAGTATTTT. Its amino acids are CASSLTTGGADTQYF.